Listed below are T cell receptor beta chains from one sample, sequenced in a study of blood T cells in healthy people across ages. TCRdb re-derived calls from the 5' RACE reads in MiXCR, one entry per CDR3 protein. The data contain 800,000 or so distinct CDR3 sequences, 46% of them singletons. Material for sequencing was blood. The origin of the receptors is an elderly man in good health. Each CDR3 is given with its conserved first and last residue. The D gene is left open where the match is weak. Size values are once, few and many counts, or a class for expanded clones, and some rows have none.

D gene	V gene	clone size	J gene	CDR3 DNA	CDR3 protein
TRBD1	TRBV7-2	NA	TRBJ1-6	TGTGCCAGCAGCACCGGGACAGGAGGCTCACCCCTCCACTTT	CASSTGTGGSPLHF
TRBD1	TRBV12-3/TRBV12-4	NA	TRBJ2-1	TGTGCCAGCAGCGACCAGGGACAGGCTGGCAATGAGCAGTTCTTC	CASSDQGQAGNEQFF
NA	TRBV7-2	few	TRBJ2-7	TGTGCCAGCAGCCACCCCGGCGCCACCTCCTACGAGCAGTACTTC	CASSHPGATSYEQYF
TRBD1	TRBV5-5	NA	TRBJ2-6	TGTGCCAGCAGTCAGGGGGTACCCGGGGCCAACGTCCTGACTTTC	CASSQGVPGANVLTF
NA	TRBV3-1	NA	TRBJ2-7	TGTGCCAGCGGCCGTCTAAGCTACGAGCAGTACTTC	CASGRLSYEQYF
TRBD1	TRBV20-1	few	TRBJ1-1	TGCAGTGCCGTTGGGACAGGGGGTACTGAAGCTTTCTTT	CSAVGTGGTEAFF
NA	TRBV30	NA	TRBJ1-2	TGTGCCTGGAGGCTGACAGACTATGGCTACACCTTC	CAWRLTDYGYTF
TRBD1	TRBV20-1	NA	TRBJ1-2	TGCAGTGCTCCAAGGATACAGGGGGATGGCTACACCTTC	CSAPRIQGDGYTF
TRBD1	TRBV20-1	few	TRBJ2-7	TGCAGTGCTCACGGGGGACAGGGGATTACCGAGCAGTACTTC	CSAHGGQGITEQYF
NA	TRBV20-1	NA	TRBJ2-2	TGCAGTGCTAGACCCTCGGTGAGCTACACCGGGGAGCTGTTTTTT	CSARPSVSYTGELFF
NA	TRBV20-1	many	TRBJ2-1	TGCAGTGCTAGAGATCTTGAGTGGAAGACCTACAATGAGCAGTTCTTC	CSARDLEWKTYNEQFF
TRBD2	TRBV18	NA	TRBJ2-1	TGTGCCAGCTCCCCCTCGGCGGGAGGGTATGAGCAGTTCTTC	CASSPSAGGYEQFF
NA	TRBV15	NA	TRBJ2-5	TGTGCCACCAGCAGGAGTCGGGGTACCCAAGAGACCCAGTACTTC	CATSRSRGTQETQYF
TRBD1	TRBV20-1	NA	TRBJ1-1	TGCAGTGCTAGCCCGGGACAGCTGAACACTGAAGCTTTCTTT	CSASPGQLNTEAFF
TRBD1	TRBV9	NA	TRBJ1-2	TGTGCCAGCAGCGCTCCACAGGGGAGCGCGGATGGCTACACCTTC	CASSAPQGSADGYTF
NA	TRBV14	NA	TRBJ2-3	TGTGCCAGCAGCCCTTTTGGGGGATTCGTAGATACGCAGTATTTT	CASSPFGGFVDTQYF
NA	TRBV25-1	NA	TRBJ1-2	TGTGCCAGCACTCCCCGGGGCCAGGGTAACTATGGCTACACCTTC	CASTPRGQGNYGYTF
TRBD1	TRBV12-3/TRBV12-4	NA	TRBJ2-7	TGTGCCAGCTCCCGGGACAGGGAGAGAGAGCAGTACTTC	CASSRDREREQYF
NA	TRBV5-4	NA	TRBJ2-5	TGTGCCAGCAGCCAAAACGTGGAGACCCAGTACTTC	CASSQNVETQYF
NA	TRBV2	NA	TRBJ1-3	TGTGCCAGCAGTGAGACAGCCTCTGGAAACACCATATATTTT	CASSETASGNTIYF
NA	TRBV20-1	many	TRBJ2-1	TGCAGTGCTTCACCAGGGGCGGGTGCCCCCCATGAGCAGTTCTTC	CSASPGAGAPHEQFF
TRBD2	TRBV20-1	NA	TRBJ2-3	TGCAGTGCTAGAGATTTAAGCCTCGGACTAGCGGGAAATACCGTCACAGATACGCAGTATTTT	CSARDLSLGLAGNTVTDTQYF
TRBD2	TRBV9	NA	TRBJ2-1	TGTGCCAGCAGCGTAATGGGCCTAGCGGAAGAGACCCAGTTCTTC	CASSVMGLAEETQFF
NA	TRBV27	many	TRBJ2-1	TGTGCCAGCAGTCTCCGTCGGGGTCAGTCCAATGAGCAGTTCTTC	CASSLRRGQSNEQFF
TRBD2	TRBV24-1	once	TRBJ2-3	TGTGCCAGCGGGGGAGCGGAGGGTGCAGATACGCAGTATTTT	CASGGAEGADTQYF
TRBD2	TRBV5-1	few	TRBJ2-5	TGCGCCAGCAGCTTTGCTAGCGGGAGATCGGAGACCCAGTACTTC	CASSFASGRSETQYF
TRBD1	TRBV27	many	TRBJ2-7	TGTGCCAGCAGTCCCGACAGGGGATACGAGCAGTACTTC	CASSPDRGYEQYF
NA	TRBV27	NA	TRBJ2-6	TGTGCCAGCAGTGGCTACGGGGCCAACGTCCTGACTTTC	CASSGYGANVLTF
NA	TRBV20-1	NA	TRBJ2-4	TGCAGTGCCAACTCAGAGTACAAAAACATTCAGTACTTC	CSANSEYKNIQYF
NA	TRBV28	many	TRBJ2-5	TGTGCCAGCATTCTTGGAGGGGGGCAAGAGACCCAGTACTTC	CASILGGGQETQYF
NA	TRBV20-1	many	TRBJ2-7	TGCAGTGCTCAAGGTGGAACCGGGGAGCAGTACTTC	CSAQGGTGEQYF
NA	TRBV5-1	few	TRBJ2-5	TGCGCCAGCCGGTCGGGACCTAAAGAGACCCAGTACTTC	CASRSGPKETQYF
TRBD2	TRBV7-9	NA	TRBJ2-7	TGTGCCAGCAGCTCCCACCCCGGGACTAGCGGGAGCGAGCAGTACTTC	CASSSHPGTSGSEQYF
NA	TRBV5-1	few	TRBJ2-5	TGCGCCAGCAGCTTAGGCACATCCAACGGGGAAGAGACCCAGTACTTC	CASSLGTSNGEETQYF
TRBD1	TRBV20-1	few	TRBJ2-5	TGCAGTGCCCCCACAGGGGACGCCCAAGAGACCCAGTACTTC	CSAPTGDAQETQYF
TRBD1	TRBV11-2	NA	TRBJ2-7	TGTGCCAGCGCCCGGGACAGGGGGCCCTACGAGCAGTACTTC	CASARDRGPYEQYF
NA	TRBV6-1	once	TRBJ1-2	TGTGCCACCGAGACAGGAGGTGGCTACACCTTC	CATETGGGYTF
TRBD2	TRBV7-2	NA	TRBJ2-3	TGTGCCAGCAGCCCTACGACTAGCGCGGCGCAGTATTTT	CASSPTTSAAQYF
NA	TRBV20-1	NA	TRBJ2-5	TGCAGTGCTAGGGAAGAGACCCAGTACTTC	CSAREETQYF
NA	TRBV25-1	NA	TRBJ2-2	TGTGCCAGCAGTGAAGGTGAACGGCGCACCGGGGAGCTGTTTTTT	CASSEGERRTGELFF
NA	TRBV5-1	once	TRBJ2-3	TGCGCCAGCAGCTTCGAGCGGGTGAGCACAGATACGCAGTATTTT	CASSFERVSTDTQYF